This TCR beta chain appears in the sequencing data of a study of STAT5B mutations in CD4+ large granular lymphocyte leukemia. As for this clone: Its antigen is undetermined.

The CDR3 contains 13 residues. V lost 5 bases to trimming and J lost 1 base, with 5 bases between them. Germline V gives CDR1 ENHRY, CDR2 SYGVKD. Study-wide results and caveats: Patient CD4-sorted repertoires looked more clonal than healthy CD4+ repertoires, even without putative leukemic clones. Main leukemic clonotypes were patient-specific, but roughly 23% appeared at low frequency elsewhere. TRBV06-family usage was enriched in top patient clones (8/27) versus controls (2/35).

Source study methods: Productive clonotypes were detectable down to 2.59 x 10-5 frequency. The protocol was immunoSEQ multiplex PCR, while the TCRdb copy is restricted to in-frame clones and leaves out a portion. That table is the source of V, J and clone size, and D and trimming were worked out from the DNA. The table has tens of thousands of clones, roughly 65% seen once. Sample: CD4+ T cells from blood buffy coats. The chain carries TRBV10-3 and TRBJ2-2; D is undetermined. This clonotype was obtained from a human donor in good health. The CDR3 nucleotides are TGTGCCATCAGTAATAGGAACACCGGGGAGCTGTTTTTT. Amino acids: CAISNRNTGELFF.